The next 6 T cell receptor beta chains were all read from a single sample in a study of T cell responses to AZD1222 COVID-19 vaccine. Method: immunoSEQ multiplex PCR; TCRdb's copy keeps in-frame clones and lacks some. The sample comprises 66,000 or so clones, roughly 87% of which are singletons, and 17% rests with the top ten. Sequencing was performed on peripheral blood, taken on day 0 of AZD1222 vaccination. These receptors were collected from an adult in good health.

The chain combines TRBV6-1 with TRBJ1-1; D gene uncertain. V was cut by 0 bases and J by 1 base, with 9 bases left in between. CDR1 is MNHNS, CDR2 SASEGT, per germline. This CDR3 contains 15 residues. CDR3 coding DNA: TGTGCCAGCAGTGAAGCGGCGTGGGAGAACACTGAAGCTTTCTTT. Residues: CASSEAAWENTEAFF.

This sequence joins TRBV7-3 and TRBJ2-2, with D maybe TRBD2 (6 bases). CDR1 is SGHTA and CDR2 is FQGTGA in the germline V gene. The ends were cut back, 5 bases at V and 4 bases at J, with 17 bases in the middle. The CDR3 totals 16 residues. CDR3 in amino acids: CASSPRGGMSTGELFF. The CDR3 DNA reads as TGTGCCAGCAGCCCCCGAGGAGGGATGAGCACCGGGGAGCTGTTTTTT.

DNA of the CDR3: TGTGCCAGCAGTGAATGGGGGGACACTGAAGCTTTCTTT. Its translation is CASSEWGDTEAFF. The V gene is TRBV6-1, the J gene TRBJ1-1; D might be TRBD1 (5 bases). V was pared by 2 bases and J by 3 bases, with 7 bases between. The CDR3 spans 13 residues. Germline V lookup: CDR1 MNHNS, CDR2 SASEGT.

This sequence joins TRBV27 and TRBJ1-5; unclear D gene. This CDR3 is 13 amino acids long. Germline V CDR1 and CDR2: MNHEY, SMNVEV (reference sequence). The V end was cut by 2 bases, the J end by 3 bases, with 5 bases between. CDR3 amino acids: CASSLEHNQPQHF. DNA for the CDR3: TGTGCCAGCAGTTTAGAACACAATCAGCCCCAGCATTTT.

The chain employs TRBV2 and TRBJ2-7; perhaps D is TRBD1 or TRBD2 (5 bases each). The germline V gene has CDR1 SNHLY and CDR2 FYNNEI. V dropped 8 bases and J dropped 2 bases, with 13 bases sitting between them. The CDR3 length is 13 residues. CDR3 sequence reads: CASGDVGAYEQYF. CDR3 coding DNA: TGTGCCAGCGGGGACGTGGGGGCCTACGAGCAGTACTTC.

The chain couples TRBV2 to TRBJ2-7; no definite D call. Germline V gene lookup returns CDR1 SNHLY and CDR2 FYNNEI. The CDR3 is made up of 11 amino acids. The ends were cut back, 1 base at V and 8 bases at J, with 6 bases in the middle. In DNA form, the CDR3 reads TGTGCCAGCAGTGAAGAGCTTCAGCAGTACTTC. It specifies CASSEELQQYF.